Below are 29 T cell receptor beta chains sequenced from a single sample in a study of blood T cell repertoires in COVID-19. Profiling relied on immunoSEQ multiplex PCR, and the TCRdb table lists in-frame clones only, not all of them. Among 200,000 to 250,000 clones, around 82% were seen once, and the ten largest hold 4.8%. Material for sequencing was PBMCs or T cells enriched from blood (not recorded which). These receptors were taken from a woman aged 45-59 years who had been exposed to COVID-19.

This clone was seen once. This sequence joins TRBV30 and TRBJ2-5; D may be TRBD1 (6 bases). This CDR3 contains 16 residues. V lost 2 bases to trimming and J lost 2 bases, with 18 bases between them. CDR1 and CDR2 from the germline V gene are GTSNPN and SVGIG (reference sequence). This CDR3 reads CAWSTPGKGEQETQYF. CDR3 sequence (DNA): TGTGCCTGGAGTACCCCAGGGAAGGGGGAACAAGAGACCCAGTACTTC.

The CDR3 sequence: CASSLVGTVLLNEQFF. CDR3 sequence (DNA): TGTGCCAGCAGCTTAGTCGGGACAGTTCTCCTCAATGAGCAGTTCTTC. The chain is built from TRBV7-8 and TRBJ2-1; the match to TRBD1 covers 7 bases. Germline V gives CDR1 SGHVS, CDR2 FQNEAQ. V gave up 1 base and J gave up 6 bases; unmatched junction bases: 9. The CDR3 is 16 amino acids. Full variable domain (remainder filled in from reference TRBV7-8 and TRBJ2-1): GAGVSQSPRYKVAKRGQDVALRCDPISGHVSLFWYQQALGQGPEFLTYFQNEAQLDKSGLPSDRFFAERPEGSVSTLKIQRTQQEDSAVYLCASSLVGTVLLNEQFFGPGTRLTVL.

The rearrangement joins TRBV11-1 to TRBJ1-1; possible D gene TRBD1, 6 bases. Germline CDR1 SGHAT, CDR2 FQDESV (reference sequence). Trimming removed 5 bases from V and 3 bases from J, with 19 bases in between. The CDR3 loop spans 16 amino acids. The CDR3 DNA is TGTGCCAGCAGCCCTAGAGGTAGGGAGGGGGACACTGAAGCTTTCTTT. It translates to CASSPRGREGDTEAFF.

CDR3 DNA: TGCGCCAGCGGCCTGAAACAGGCAAAAGAAAAACTGTTTTTT. It is translated as CASGLKQAKEKLFF. The V and J genes are TRBV4-1 and TRBJ1-4, with TRBD1 as a possible D gene (5 bases). V lost 8 bases and J 8 bases, leaving 18 bases between the germline ends. CDR1 is MGHRA and CDR2 is YSYEKL in the germline V gene. This CDR3 comprises 14 residues.

This CDR3 is CASSASTGASGELFF. DNA for the CDR3: TGCGCCAGCAGCGCCTCAACAGGGGCTTCCGGGGAGCTGTTTTTT. This rearrangement joins TRBV5-1 to TRBJ2-2, with TRBD1 identical over 7 bases. Germline V gives CDR1 SGHRS, CDR2 YFSETQ. This CDR3 region has 15 residues. Losses at the gene ends were 4 bases for V and 6 bases for J; bases not matched to a gene: 9.

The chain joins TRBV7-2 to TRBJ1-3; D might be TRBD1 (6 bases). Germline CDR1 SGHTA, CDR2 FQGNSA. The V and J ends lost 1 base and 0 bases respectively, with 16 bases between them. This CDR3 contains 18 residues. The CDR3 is CASSLEGVRPFSGNTIYF. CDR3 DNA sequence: TGTGCCAGCAGCTTAGAGGGGGTCCGACCCTTCTCTGGAAACACCATATATTTT.

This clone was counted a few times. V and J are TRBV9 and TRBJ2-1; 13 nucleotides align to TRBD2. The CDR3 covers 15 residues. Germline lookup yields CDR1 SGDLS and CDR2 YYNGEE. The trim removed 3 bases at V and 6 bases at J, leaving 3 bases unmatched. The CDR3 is CASSAGTSGTNEQFF. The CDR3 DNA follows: TGTGCCAGCAGCGCCGGGACTAGCGGGACCAATGAGCAGTTCTTC.

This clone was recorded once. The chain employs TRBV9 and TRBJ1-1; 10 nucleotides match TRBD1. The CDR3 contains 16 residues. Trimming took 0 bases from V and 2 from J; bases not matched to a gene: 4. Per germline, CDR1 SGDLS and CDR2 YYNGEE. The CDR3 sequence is CASSVAGTGVNTEAFF. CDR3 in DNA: TGTGCCAGCAGCGTAGCTGGGACAGGGGTTAACACTGAAGCTTTCTTT.

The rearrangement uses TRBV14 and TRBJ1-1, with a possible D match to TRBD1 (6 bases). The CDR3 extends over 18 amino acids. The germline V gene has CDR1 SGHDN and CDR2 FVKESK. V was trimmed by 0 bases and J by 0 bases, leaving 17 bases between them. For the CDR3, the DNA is TGTGCCAGCAGCCAAGAAGGGGGATTTATTGCGGTGAACACTGAAGCTTTCTTT. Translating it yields CASSQEGGFIAVNTEAFF.

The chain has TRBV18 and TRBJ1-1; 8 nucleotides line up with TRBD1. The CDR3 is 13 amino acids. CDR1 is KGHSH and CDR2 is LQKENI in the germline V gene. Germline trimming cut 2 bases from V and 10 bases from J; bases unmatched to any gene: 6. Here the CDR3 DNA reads TGTGCCAGCTCACCAGGACAGGGACGGCCAGCTTTCTTT. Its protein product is CASSPGQGRPAFF.

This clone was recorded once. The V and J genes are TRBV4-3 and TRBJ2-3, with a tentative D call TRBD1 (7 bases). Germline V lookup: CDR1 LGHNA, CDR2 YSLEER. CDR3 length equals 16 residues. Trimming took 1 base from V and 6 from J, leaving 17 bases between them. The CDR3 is CASSQGDGGGKDTQYF. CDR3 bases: TGCGCCAGCAGCCAAGGGGATGGAGGGGGCAAGGATACGCAGTATTTT.

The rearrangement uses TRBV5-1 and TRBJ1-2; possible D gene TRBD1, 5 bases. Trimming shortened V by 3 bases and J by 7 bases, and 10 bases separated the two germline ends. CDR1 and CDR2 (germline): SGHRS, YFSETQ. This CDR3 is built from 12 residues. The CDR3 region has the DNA TGCGCCAGCAGCTCGGGACTGGGTGGCTACACCTTC. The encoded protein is CASSSGLGGYTF.

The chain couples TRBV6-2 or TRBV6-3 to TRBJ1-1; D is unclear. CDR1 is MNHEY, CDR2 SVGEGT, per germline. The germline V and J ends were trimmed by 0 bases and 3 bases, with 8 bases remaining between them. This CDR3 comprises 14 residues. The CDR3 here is CASSYSATDTEAFF. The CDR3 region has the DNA TGTGCCAGCAGTTACTCAGCCACGGACACTGAAGCTTTCTTT.

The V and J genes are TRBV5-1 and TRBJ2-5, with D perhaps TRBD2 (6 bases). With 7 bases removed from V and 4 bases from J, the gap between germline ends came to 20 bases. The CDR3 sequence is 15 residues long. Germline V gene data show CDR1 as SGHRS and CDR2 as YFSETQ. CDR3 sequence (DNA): TGCGCCAGCGGCCTCGACGGGGAGGCGGGAGAGACCCAGTACTTC. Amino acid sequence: CASGLDGEAGETQYF.

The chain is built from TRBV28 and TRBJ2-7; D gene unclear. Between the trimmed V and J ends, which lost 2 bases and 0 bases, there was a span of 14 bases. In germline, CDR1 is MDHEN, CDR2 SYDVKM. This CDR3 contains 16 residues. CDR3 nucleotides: TGTGCCAGCAGTTTAGTCAACCCTTTGAGCTCCTACGAGCAGTACTTC. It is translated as CASSLVNPLSSYEQYF.

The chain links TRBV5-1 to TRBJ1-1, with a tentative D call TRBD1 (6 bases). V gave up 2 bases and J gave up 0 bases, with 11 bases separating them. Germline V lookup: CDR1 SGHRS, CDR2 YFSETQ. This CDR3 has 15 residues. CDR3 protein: CASSFQQGLNTEAFF. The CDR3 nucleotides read TGCGCCAGCAGCTTTCAACAGGGTTTGAACACTGAAGCTTTCTTT.

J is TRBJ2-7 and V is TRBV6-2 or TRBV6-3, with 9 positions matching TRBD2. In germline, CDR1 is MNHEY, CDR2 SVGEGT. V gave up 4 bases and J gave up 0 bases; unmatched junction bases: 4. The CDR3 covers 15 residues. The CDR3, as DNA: TGTGCCAGCAGTTCACTAGCGGGTAGCTCCTACGAGCAGTACTTC. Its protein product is CASSSLAGSSYEQYF.

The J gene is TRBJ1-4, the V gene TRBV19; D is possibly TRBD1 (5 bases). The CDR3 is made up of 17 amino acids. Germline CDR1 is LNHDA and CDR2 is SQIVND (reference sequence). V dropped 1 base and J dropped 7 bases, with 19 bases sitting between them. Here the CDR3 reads CASSIGGRRGNGEKLFF. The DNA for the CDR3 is TGTGCCAGTAGTATAGGAGGGCGGCGGGGCAACGGTGAAAAACTGTTTTTT.

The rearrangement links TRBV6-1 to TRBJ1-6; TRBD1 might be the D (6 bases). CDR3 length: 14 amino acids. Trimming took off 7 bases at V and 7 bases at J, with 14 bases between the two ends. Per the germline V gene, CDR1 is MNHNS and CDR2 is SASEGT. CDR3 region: CASTVGQSNSPLHF. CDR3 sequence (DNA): TGTGCCAGCACCGTCGGACAGTCAAATTCACCCCTCCACTTT.

In DNA, the CDR3 is TGTGCCAGTAGTATAGTCGTGGACACCGCCTACGAGCAGTACTTC. It codes for CASSIVVDTAYEQYF. The rearrangement links TRBV19 to TRBJ2-7; D may be TRBD1 (5 bases). V was shortened by 1 base and J by 2 bases, with 12 bases between the two germline ends. The germline CDR1 and CDR2 sequences are LNHDA and SQIVND (reference sequence). The CDR3 is 15 residues long.

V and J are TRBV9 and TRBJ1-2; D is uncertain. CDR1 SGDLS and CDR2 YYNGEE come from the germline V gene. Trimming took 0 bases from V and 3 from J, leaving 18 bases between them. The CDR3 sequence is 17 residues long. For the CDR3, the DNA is TGTGCCAGCAGCGTAGTTGCGGGAGAGAAGCTAGACTATGGCTACACCTTC. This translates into CASSVVAGEKLDYGYTF.

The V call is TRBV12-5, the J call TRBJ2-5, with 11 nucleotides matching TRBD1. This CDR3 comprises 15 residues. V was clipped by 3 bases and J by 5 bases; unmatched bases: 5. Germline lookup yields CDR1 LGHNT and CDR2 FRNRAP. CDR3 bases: TGTGCTAGTGGTTTAGGACAGGGGGCATGGGAGACCCAGTACTTC. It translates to CASGLGQGAWETQYF.

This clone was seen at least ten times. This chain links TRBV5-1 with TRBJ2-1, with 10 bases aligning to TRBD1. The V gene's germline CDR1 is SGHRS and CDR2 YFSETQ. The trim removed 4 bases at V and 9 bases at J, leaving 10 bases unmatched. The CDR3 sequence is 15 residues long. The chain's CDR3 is CASSLGQGPSGEQFF. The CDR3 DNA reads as TGCGCCAGCAGCCTGGGACAGGGGCCTTCGGGTGAGCAGTTCTTC.

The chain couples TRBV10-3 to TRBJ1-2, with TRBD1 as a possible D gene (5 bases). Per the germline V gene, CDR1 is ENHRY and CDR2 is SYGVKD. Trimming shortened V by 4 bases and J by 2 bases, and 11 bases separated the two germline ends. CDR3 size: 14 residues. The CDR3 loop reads CAISGRVENYGYTF. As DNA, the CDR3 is TGTGCCATCAGTGGCAGGGTAGAGAACTATGGCTACACCTTC.

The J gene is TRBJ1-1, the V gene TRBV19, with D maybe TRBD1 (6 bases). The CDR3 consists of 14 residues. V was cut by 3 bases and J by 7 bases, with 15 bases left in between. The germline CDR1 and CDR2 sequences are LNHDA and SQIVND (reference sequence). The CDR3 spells CASSITGGPGEAFF. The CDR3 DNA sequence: TGTGCCAGTAGTATTACCGGGGGGCCGGGTGAAGCTTTCTTT.

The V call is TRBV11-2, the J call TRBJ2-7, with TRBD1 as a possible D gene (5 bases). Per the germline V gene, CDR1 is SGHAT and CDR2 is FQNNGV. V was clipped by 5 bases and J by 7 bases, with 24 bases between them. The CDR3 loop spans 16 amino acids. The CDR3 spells CASSLGPIGAHVEQYF. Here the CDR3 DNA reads TGTGCCAGCAGCCTTGGACCGATAGGGGCCCATGTGGAGCAGTACTTC.

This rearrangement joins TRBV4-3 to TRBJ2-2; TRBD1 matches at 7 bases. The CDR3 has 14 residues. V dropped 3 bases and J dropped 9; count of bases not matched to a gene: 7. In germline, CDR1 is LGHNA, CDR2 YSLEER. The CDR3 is CASSHTGVQRELFF. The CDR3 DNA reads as TGCGCCAGCAGCCATACAGGGGTCCAGCGGGAGCTGTTTTTT.

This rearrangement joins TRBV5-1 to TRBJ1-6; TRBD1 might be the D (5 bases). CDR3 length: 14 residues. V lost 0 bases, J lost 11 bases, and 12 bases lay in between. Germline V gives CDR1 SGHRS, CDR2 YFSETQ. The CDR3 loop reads CASSLVAGRTPLHF. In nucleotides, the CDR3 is TGCGCCAGCAGCTTGGTCGCAGGGAGGACACCCCTCCACTTT.

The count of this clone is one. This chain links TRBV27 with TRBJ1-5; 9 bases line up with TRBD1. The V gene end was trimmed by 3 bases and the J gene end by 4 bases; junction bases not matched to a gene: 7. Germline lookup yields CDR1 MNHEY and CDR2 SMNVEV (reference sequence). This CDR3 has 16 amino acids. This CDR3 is CASSFLSTGGNQPQHF. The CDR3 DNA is TGTGCCAGCAGTTTCCTTTCGACAGGGGGGAATCAGCCCCAGCATTTT.